This TCR beta chain was obtained from a study of T-cell memory formation after mild COVID-19. Points from the study as a whole: Confirmation of SARS-CoV-2 specificity was lacking for second-wave clones peaking day 37.

Germline V gene sequence: CDR1 ENHRY, CDR2 SYGVKD. V gave up 4 bases and J gave up 12 bases; unmatched junction bases: 17. The CDR3 is 16 amino acids. Using its own MiXCR run on the 5' RACE reads, TCRdb lists one record per CDR3 protein. The table shows 250,000 to 350,000 distinct CDR3 sequences, with less than 20% occurring only once. Notes on this clonotype: Its antigen remains unknown.

This receptor was taken from a man aged 18 to 35 who had mild COVID-19 (a few samples of this study predate the infection). Cell type and time point are not known. The sequencing input was PBMCs or a T cell subset sorted from them (not recorded which). The V gene is TRBV10-3, the J gene TRBJ2-1; 8 bases map to TRBD1. The CDR3 nucleotides read TGTGCCATCAGTGGCCTTGAGACAGGGGTCGCCAAGATGCAGTTCTTC. Protein sequence: CAISGLETGVAKMQFF.